This TCR beta chain appears in the sequencing data of a study of blood T cell repertoires in COVID-19. Study-wide background: Italy, Spain and the United States were the sources of the convalescent and acute COVID-19 samples. In each case, the material was cDNA or gDNA derived from T cells, B-cell-depleted T cells, or PBMCs.

Per the authors' pipeline: Estimated nucleated cell counts came from reference gene primer amplification. Only in-frame clones appear in the TCRdb table, and some are missing; sequencing was by immunoSEQ multiplex PCR. The DNA was the basis for D and trimming; V, J and clone size are from that table. The sample lists 350,000 or so clones, nearly 90% occurring once. V trimming: 0 bases; J trimming: 4 bases; junction bases outside the gene matches: 6. This CDR3 is 17 amino acids long. CDR1 ENHRY and CDR2 SYGVKD come from the germline V gene. Sequencing was performed on peripheral blood. The receptor comes from a man younger than 35 with active or convalescent COVID-19. The rearrangement links TRBV10-3 to TRBJ2-3, with 11 bases that match TRBD1. DNA of the CDR3: TGTGCCATCAGTGAGTCGAAGGGACAGGGGGGAGCAGATACGCAGTATTTT. It encodes CAISESKGQGGADTQYF.